This T cell receptor (beta chain) derives from a study of T cell repertoires in cytomegalovirus infection. As for the study in general: HLA-C-restricted CMV epitopes, recently identified, and well-studied HLA-B-restricted ones were used by the study.

This clonotype was seen only once. Its antigen remains unidentified. TCRdb processed the reads anew with MiXCR; each CDR3 protein has one entry. The repertoire holds hundreds of thousands of distinct CDR3 sequences, with more than 25% as singletons. V shed 6 bases and J 4 bases; nucleotides not matched to a gene: 6. The CDR3 covers 14 residues. Germline CDR1 reads MNHNS; CDR2 reads SASEGT. This clonotype originated in a human donor in good health (CMV status not recorded). Some clones in this sample may be carry-over from other donors' samples. The chain joins TRBV6-1 to TRBJ1-2, with 9 bases that match TRBD1. Specimen: cultured CD8+ T cells from PBMCs, collected from culture after CMV antigen stimulation. CDR3 in DNA: TGTGCCAGCAGCTCGATGGGACAGGGCTATGGCTACACCTTC. The encoded protein is CASSSMGQGYGYTF.